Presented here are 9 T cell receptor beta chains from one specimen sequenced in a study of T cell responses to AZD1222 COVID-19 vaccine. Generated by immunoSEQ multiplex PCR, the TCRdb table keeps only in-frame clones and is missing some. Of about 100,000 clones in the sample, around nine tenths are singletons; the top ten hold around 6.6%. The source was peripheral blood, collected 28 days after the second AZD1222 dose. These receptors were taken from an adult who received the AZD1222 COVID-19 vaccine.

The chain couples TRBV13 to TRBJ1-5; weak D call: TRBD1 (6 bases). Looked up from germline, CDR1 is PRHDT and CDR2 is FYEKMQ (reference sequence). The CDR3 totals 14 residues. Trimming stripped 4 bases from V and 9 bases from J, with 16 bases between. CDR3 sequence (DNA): TGTGCCAGCAGCTCCGGTAGGGGGAAACGGCCCCAGCATTTT. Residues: CASSSGRGKRPQHF.

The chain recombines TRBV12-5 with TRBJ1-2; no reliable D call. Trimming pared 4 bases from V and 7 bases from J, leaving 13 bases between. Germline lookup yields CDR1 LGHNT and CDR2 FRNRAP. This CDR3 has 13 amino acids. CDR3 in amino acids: CASGSGLDTGYTF. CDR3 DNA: TGTGCTAGTGGTTCCGGACTCGATACTGGCTACACCTTC.

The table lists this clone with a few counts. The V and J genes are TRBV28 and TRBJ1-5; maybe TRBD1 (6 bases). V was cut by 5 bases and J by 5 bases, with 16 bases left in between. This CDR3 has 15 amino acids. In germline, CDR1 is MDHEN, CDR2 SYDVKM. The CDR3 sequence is CASSASRGVYQPQHF. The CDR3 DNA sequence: TGTGCCAGCAGTGCATCCAGGGGTGTTTATCAGCCCCAGCATTTT. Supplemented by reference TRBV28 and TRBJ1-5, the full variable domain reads DVKVTQSSRYLVKRTGEKVFLECVQDMDHENMFWYRQDPGLGLRLIYFSYDVKMKEKGDIPEGYSVSREKKERFSLILESASTNQTSMYLCASSASRGVYQPQHFGDGTRLSIL.

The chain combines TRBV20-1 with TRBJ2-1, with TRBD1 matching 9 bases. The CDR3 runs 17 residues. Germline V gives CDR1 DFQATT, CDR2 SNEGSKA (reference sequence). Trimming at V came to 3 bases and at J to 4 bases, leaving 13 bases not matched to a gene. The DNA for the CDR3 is TGCAGTGCTAGTCACTTTCCACAGGGGGCTATATACAATGAGCAGTTCTTC. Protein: CSASHFPQGAIYNEQFF.

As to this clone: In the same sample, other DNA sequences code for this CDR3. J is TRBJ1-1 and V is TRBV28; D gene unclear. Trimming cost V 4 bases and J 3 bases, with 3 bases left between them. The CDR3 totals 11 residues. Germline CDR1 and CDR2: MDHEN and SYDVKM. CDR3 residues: CASSSDTEAFF. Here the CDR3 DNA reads TGTGCCAGCAGTTCTGACACTGAAGCTTTCTTT.

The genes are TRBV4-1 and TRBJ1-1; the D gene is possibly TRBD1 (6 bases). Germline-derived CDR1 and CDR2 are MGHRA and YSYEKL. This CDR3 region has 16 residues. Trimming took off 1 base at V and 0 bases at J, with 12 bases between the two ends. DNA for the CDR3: TGCGCCAGCAGCCAAGGCAGGGGCAGCATGAACACTGAAGCTTTCTTT. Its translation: CASSQGRGSMNTEAFF.

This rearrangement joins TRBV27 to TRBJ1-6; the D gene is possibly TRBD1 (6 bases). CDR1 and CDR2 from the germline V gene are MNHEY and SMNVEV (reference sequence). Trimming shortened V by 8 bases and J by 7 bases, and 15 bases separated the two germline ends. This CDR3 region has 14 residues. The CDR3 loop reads CASRSGAPNSPLHF. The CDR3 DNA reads TGTGCCAGCCGGTCGGGGGCTCCCAATTCACCCCTCCACTTT.

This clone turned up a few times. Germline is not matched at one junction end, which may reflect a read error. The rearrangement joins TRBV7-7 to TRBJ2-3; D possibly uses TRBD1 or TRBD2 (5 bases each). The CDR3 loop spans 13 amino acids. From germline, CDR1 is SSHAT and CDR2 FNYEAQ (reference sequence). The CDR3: CASSFGGADTQYF. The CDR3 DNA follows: TGTGCTAGCAGCTTTGGGGGAGCAGATACGCAGTATTTT.

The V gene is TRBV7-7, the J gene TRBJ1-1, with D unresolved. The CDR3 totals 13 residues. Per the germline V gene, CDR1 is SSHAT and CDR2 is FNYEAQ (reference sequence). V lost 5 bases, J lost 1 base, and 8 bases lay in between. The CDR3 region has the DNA TGTGCCAGCAGCCTGACGGAGAACACTGAAGCTTTCTTT. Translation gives CASSLTENTEAFF. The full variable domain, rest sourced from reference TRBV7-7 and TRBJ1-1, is GAGVSQSPRYKVTKRGQDVTLRCDPISSHATLYWYQQALGQGPEFLTYFNYEAQPDKSGLPSDRFSAERPEGSISTLTIQRTEQRDSAMYRCASSLTENTEAFFGQGTRLTVV.